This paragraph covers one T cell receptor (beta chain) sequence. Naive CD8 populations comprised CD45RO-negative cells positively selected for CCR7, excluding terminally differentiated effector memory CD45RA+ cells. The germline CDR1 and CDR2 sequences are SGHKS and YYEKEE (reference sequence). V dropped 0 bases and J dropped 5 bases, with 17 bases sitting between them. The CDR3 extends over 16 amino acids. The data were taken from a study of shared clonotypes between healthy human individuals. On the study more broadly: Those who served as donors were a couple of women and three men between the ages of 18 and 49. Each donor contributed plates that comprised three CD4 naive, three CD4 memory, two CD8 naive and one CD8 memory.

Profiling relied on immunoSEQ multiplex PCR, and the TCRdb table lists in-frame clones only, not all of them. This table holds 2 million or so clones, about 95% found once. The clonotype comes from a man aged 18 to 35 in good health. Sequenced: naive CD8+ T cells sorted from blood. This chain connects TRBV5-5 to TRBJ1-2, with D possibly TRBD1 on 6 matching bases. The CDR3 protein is CASSLEAFAQGYGYTF. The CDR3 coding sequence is TGTGCCAGCAGCTTGGAGGCGTTTGCTCAGGGGTATGGCTACACCTTC.